The TCR beta chain described here comes from a study of T cells in Graves' hyperthyroidism and ophthalmopathy. J lost 4 bases, V lost 4 bases, and 6 bases had no gene match. The CDR3 is 14 residues long. CDR1 and CDR2 (germline): DFQATT, SNEGSKA (reference sequence). This clonotype was seen ten or more times. Its antigen is not identified. Study results and caveats: From stable hyperthyroidism, ophthalmopathy was separated by a 13 V-J model.

Clinical symptoms, serum thyroxine, TRAb, thyroid ultrasound and orbital computed tomography informed diagnoses. What was amplified from RNA transcripts were TCR beta CDR3 regions. The TCR CDR3 was amplified in a first-round RT-PCR using the HTBI primer set. TCRdb re-derived calls from the multiplex PCR reads in MiXCR, one entry per CDR3 protein. The sample has more than 500,000 distinct CDR3 sequences, approximately 49% seen once. This sequence was found in an adult woman with Graves' disease, either hyperthyroidism or ophthalmopathy (not recorded which). The chain couples TRBV20-1 to TRBJ1-2, with 10 bases lining up with TRBD1. Sequenced: peripheral blood or thyroid tissue (not recorded which). The CDR3 bases are TGCAGTGCTACCCGGACAGGGGGAACCTATGGCTACACCTTC. Translating it yields CSATRTGGTYGYTF.